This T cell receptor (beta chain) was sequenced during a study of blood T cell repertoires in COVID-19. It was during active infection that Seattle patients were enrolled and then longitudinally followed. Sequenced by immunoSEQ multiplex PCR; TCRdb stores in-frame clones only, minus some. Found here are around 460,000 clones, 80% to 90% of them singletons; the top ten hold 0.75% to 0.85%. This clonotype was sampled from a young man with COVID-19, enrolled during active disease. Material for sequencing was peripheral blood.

As DNA, the CDR3 is TGCGCCAGCAGCCAAGATCCGTCGGGACAGTACAATGAGCAGTTCTTC. The encoded protein is CASSQDPSGQYNEQFF. The genes are TRBV4-1 and TRBJ2-1; 7 bases are a match to TRBD1. Germline lookup yields CDR1 MGHRA and CDR2 YSYEKL. Trimming at V came to 0 bases and at J to 4 bases, leaving 6 bases not matched to a gene. The CDR3 contains 16 residues.